This is a list of T cell receptor beta chains from one sample in a study of blood T cell repertoires in COVID-19. The protocol was immunoSEQ multiplex PCR, while the TCRdb copy is restricted to in-frame clones and leaves out a portion. This repertoire shows 20,000 to 25,000 clones, about 73% found once; its top ten account for less than 20%. Specimen: peripheral blood. These receptors were obtained from a human donor in a cohort sampled during active or convalescent COVID-19. CDR3s include the opening cysteine and the closing phenylalanine or tryptophan. The D gene is left open where the match is weak. Size is stated for part of the rows, as once, few or many counts, or as a class when the clone is expanded.

clone size	J gene	D gene	V gene	CDR3 protein	CDR3 DNA
-	TRBJ2-7	-	TRBV6-5	CASTRGLILYEQYF	TGTGCCAGCACCAGAGGACTCATCCTCTACGAGCAGTACTTC
-	TRBJ2-3	TRBD1	TRBV19	CASRGFVGTRSYTDTQYF	TGTGCCAGCAGGGGGTTCGTCGGGACAAGGTCATACACAGATACGCAGTATTTT
few	TRBJ1-1	-	TRBV18	CASSPGAGMETEAFF	TGTGCCAGCTCACCAGGGGCAGGGATGGAGACTGAAGCTTTCTTT
-	TRBJ1-1	-	TRBV11-2	CASSLEGSLRTEAFF	TGTGCCAGCAGCTTAGAGGGGAGTTTGCGGACTGAAGCTTTCTTT
-	TRBJ2-1	TRBD2	TRBV28	CATTGTTQFF	TGTGCCACCACCGGGACTACTCAGTTCTTC
-	TRBJ1-1	TRBD1	TRBV27	CASSSQGRTEAFF	TGTGCCAGCAGTTCACAGGGGCGTACTGAAGCTTTCTTT
once	TRBJ1-2	TRBD1	TRBV13	CASSSGQGSSYGYTF	TGTGCCAGCAGCTCCGGACAGGGGAGTAGCTATGGCTACACCTTC
-	TRBJ2-2	TRBD2	TRBV5-1	CASSLVAGGSTGELFF	TGCGCCAGCAGCTTGGTTGCGGGGGGCAGCACCGGGGAGCTGTTTTTT
-	TRBJ2-3	-	TRBV28	CASSGGTDTQYF	TGTGCCAGCAGTGGAGGGACAGATACGCAGTATTTT
-	TRBJ2-4	-	TRBV11-3	CASSLDPTNSIQYF	TGTGCCAGCAGCTTAGATCCGACAAATTCCATTCAGTACTTC
-	TRBJ1-6	-	TRBV3-1/TRBV3-2	CASREAGANNSPLHF	TGTGCCAGCAGGGAAGCAGGGGCCAATAATTCACCCCTCCACTTT
-	TRBJ1-1	-	TRBV20-1	CSASPPVSQHTEAFF	TGCAGTGCTAGTCCCCCGGTCTCGCAACACACTGAAGCTTTCTTT
once	TRBJ1-1	-	TRBV11-2	CASSYQVSGSFVAFF	TGTGCCAGCAGCTACCAGGTTTCAGGATCTTTTGTTGCTTTCTTT
-	TRBJ1-3	-	TRBV28	CASSSIYRSGNTIYF	TGTGCCAGCAGTTCCATATACAGGTCTGGAAACACCATATATTTT
-	TRBJ1-6	TRBD1	TRBV10-3	CAIRSPGTGTSPLHF	TGTGCCATCAGAAGCCCCGGGACAGGGACCTCACCCCTCCACTTT
-	TRBJ2-1	-	TRBV6-5	CACRGLGNEQFF	TGTGCCTGTAGAGGTTTGGGCAATGAGCAGTTCTTC
-	TRBJ1-1	-	TRBV7-9	CASSFVSGTEAFF	TGTGCCAGCAGCTTCGTCAGTGGCACTGAAGCTTTCTTT
-	TRBJ1-1	-	TRBV11-2	CASSGWTSLTEAFF	TGTGCCAGCAGCGGGTGGACAAGTTTAACTGAAGCTTTCTTT
-	TRBJ1-2	TRBD1	TRBV6-4	CASSDSLSTGEYYGYTF	TGTGCCAGCAGTGACTCCCTTTCGACAGGGGAGTACTATGGCTACACCTTC
few	TRBJ1-1	-	TRBV11-2	CASSLAWAGGTEAFF	TGTGCCAGCAGCTTAGCGTGGGCCGGGGGAACTGAAGCTTTCTTT
-	TRBJ1-6	-	TRBV3-1/TRBV3-2	CASSQYRVHNSPLHF	TGTGCCAGCAGCCAGTACAGGGTCCATAATTCACCCCTCCACTTT
-	TRBJ2-7	TRBD1	TRBV4-1	CASSQDARGREQYF	TGCGCCAGCAGCCAAGATGCCAGGGGGCGCGAGCAGTACTTC
-	TRBJ1-6	-	TRBV6-5	CASRKGQDNSPLHF	TGTGCCAGCAGGAAGGGACAAGATAATTCACCCCTCCACTTT
-	TRBJ1-1	-	TRBV3-1/TRBV3-2	CASSSHSEAFF	TGTGCCAGCAGCAGCCACTCTGAAGCTTTCTTT
-	TRBJ1-2	-	TRBV4-3	CASSQYRLNYGYTF	TGCGCCAGCAGCCAATACAGGTTGAACTATGGCTACACCTTC
-	TRBJ1-1	TRBD1	TRBV7-2	CASSLDRVTEAFF	TGTGCCAGCAGCCTCGACAGGGTGACTGAAGCTTTCTTT
-	TRBJ2-5	-	TRBV6-5	CASSYSSQGETQYF	TGTGCCAGCAGTTACTCCTCGCAGGGGGAGACCCAGTACTTC
-	TRBJ2-1	-	TRBV19	CASSKQGTYNEQFF	TGTGCCAGTAGTAAGCAGGGTACCTACAATGAGCAGTTCTTC
few	TRBJ1-6	-	TRBV7-2	CASSFEDRKSPLHF	TGTGCCAGCAGCTTTGAGGACAGAAAGTCACCCCTCCACTTT
few	TRBJ1-2	-	TRBV7-6	CASSLRPVIAPNYGYTF	TGTGCCAGCAGCTTAAGGCCAGTCATAGCCCCTAACTATGGCTACACCTTC
-	TRBJ1-2	TRBD1	TRBV6-5	CASRVTGYYGYTF	TGTGCCAGCAGAGTGACAGGGTACTATGGCTACACCTTC